The 25 T cell receptor beta chains below were found in one sample sequenced in a study of beta chain features in type 1 diabetes. Expressed TCRB transcripts were sequenced because the isolated RNA had all been reverse transcribed beforehand. Profiled with immunoSEQ multiplex PCR; TCRdb holds only in-frame clones, not every one. The data hold about 900,000 clones, with 15% to 20% observed a single time. The sequenced sample was naive CD4+ T cells from blood. The source of these receptors is a young woman in good health.

The chain joins TRBV2 to TRBJ1-5, with a tentative D call TRBD1 (5 bases). The ends were cut back, 4 bases at V and 4 bases at J, with 26 bases in the middle. Germline values: CDR1 SNHLY, CDR2 FYNNEI. The CDR3 is 19 residues long. The CDR3 reads CASSAITGGVLLGNQPQHF. CDR3 nucleotides: TGTGCCAGCAGTGCGATTACAGGTGGGGTACTTCTTGGTAATCAGCCCCAGCATTTT. The full variable domain, its missing parts supplied by reference TRBV2 and TRBJ1-5, is EPEVTQTPSHQVTQMGQEVILRCVPISNHLYFYWYRQILGQKVEFLVSFYNNEISEKSEIFDDQFSVERPDGSNFTLKIRSTKLEDSAMYFCASSAITGGVLLGNQPQHFGDGTRLSIL.

This clone was seen a handful of times. The sample has other DNA sequences that encode this CDR3 too. This chain uses TRBV7-6 with TRBJ1-5; D uncertain. Germline CDR1 and CDR2: SGHVS and FNYEAQ. The CDR3 is made up of 13 amino acids. V was trimmed by 3 bases and J by 4 bases, leaving 7 bases between them. The CDR3 nucleotides read TGTGCCAGCAGCTTCGGGAGAAATCAGCCCCAGCATTTT. This encodes CASSFGRNQPQHF.

Comments on this clone: The same CDR3 arises from other DNA sequences in this sample as well. The rearrangement links TRBV28 to TRBJ2-7; no clear D. CDR1 is MDHEN, CDR2 SYDVKM, per germline. The CDR3 is 13 amino acids. Trimming removed 3 bases from V and 2 bases from J, with 8 bases in between. CDR3: CASSLGRTYEQYF. The CDR3 DNA follows: TGTGCCAGCAGTTTGGGCAGGACCTACGAGCAGTACTTC. Combining the CDR3 with reference TRBV28 and TRBJ2-7 gives the whole variable domain DVKVTQSSRYLVKRTGEKVFLECVQDMDHENMFWYRQDPGLGLRLIYFSYDVKMKEKGDIPEGYSVSREKKERFSLILESASTNQTSMYLCASSLGRTYEQYFGPGTRLTVT.

The genes are TRBV4-1 and TRBJ2-5, with D unresolved. Judging by the DNA end, TRBJ2-7 fits better; the J call may be wrong. Per germline, CDR1 MGHRA and CDR2 YSYEKL. CDR3 length: 17 residues. In DNA form, the CDR3 reads TGCGCCAGCAGCCAAGAACAAAGGGTGGGCAGCTCCTACGAGCAGTACTTC. Amino acids: CASSQEQRVGSSYEQYF.

Concerning this clone: Other DNA sequences of this sample code for an identical CDR3. The chain has TRBV5-1 and TRBJ2-3; D is uncertain. The ends were cut back, 2 bases at V and 6 bases at J, with 4 bases in the middle. The CDR3 covers 11 residues. The germline CDR1 and CDR2 sequences are SGHRS and YFSETQ. In nucleotides, the CDR3 is TGCGCCAGCAGCTTTTTGGATACGCAGTATTTT. Translated: CASSFLDTQYF.

This clone was detected once. This chain connects TRBV2 to TRBJ1-3; no clear D. Trimming took off 3 bases at V and 0 bases at J, with 6 bases between the two ends. The CDR3 is made up of 14 amino acids. Germline lookup yields CDR1 SNHLY and CDR2 FYNNEI. Here the CDR3 reads CASSDLSSGNTIYF. The CDR3, as DNA: TGTGCCAGCAGTGATCTCAGCTCTGGAAACACCATATATTTT.

V is TRBV11-3 and J is TRBJ2-7; TRBD2 aligns across 8 bases. Germline CDR1 SGHNT, CDR2 YENEEA. The CDR3 has 14 amino acids. V lost 5 bases to trimming and J lost 1 base; unmatched junction nucleotides: 4. The CDR3 DNA reads TGTGCCAGCAGCCCCCAGCGGGAGTCCTACGAGCAGTACTTC. Translating it yields CASSPQRESYEQYF.

This sequence joins TRBV6-5 and TRBJ1-4; D may be TRBD1 (5 bases). The V end lost 2 bases, the J end lost 2 bases, and 9 bases lay between the germline ends. This CDR3 has 15 amino acids. The germline gives CDR1 MNHEY, CDR2 SVGAGI. The CDR3 sequence is CASSYGQGTNEKLFF. CDR3 DNA sequence: TGTGCCAGCAGTTACGGGCAGGGCACTAATGAAAAACTGTTTTTT.

This clone has a count of ten or more. The V and J genes are TRBV23-1 and TRBJ1-5; D is unclear. TRBV23-1 carries the ORF label, with uncertain function. Trimming took 0 bases from V and 2 from J, leaving 8 bases between them. CDR3 length: 15 residues. The CDR3 sequence is CASSQSRMGNQPQHF. DNA for the CDR3: TGCGCCAGCAGTCAATCTCGCATGGGCAATCAGCCCCAGCATTTT.

A few counts support this clone. This chain links TRBV7-2 with TRBJ2-2, with D tentatively TRBD2 (5 bases). Germline values: CDR1 SGHTA, CDR2 FQGNSA. This CDR3 contains 15 residues. V lost 2 bases and J lost 5, with 12 bases in between. CDR3 bases: TGTGCCAGCAGCTTATCGCTAGCATATACCGGGGAGCTGTTTTTT. Residues: CASSLSLAYTGELFF.

This chain joins TRBV6-6 and TRBJ2-7, with 8 bases lining up with TRBD2. Germline CDR1 MNHNY, CDR2 SVGAGI (reference sequence). CDR3 length: 15 residues. V was pared by 5 bases and J by 3 bases, with 9 bases of the junction left unmatched. The chain's CDR3 is CASSPIIAGHYEQYF. CDR3 coding DNA: TGTGCCAGCAGTCCCATTATAGCGGGACACTACGAGCAGTACTTC.

The chain recombines TRBV5-1 with TRBJ2-1; 10 nucleotides line up with TRBD2. The V gene's germline CDR1 is SGHRS and CDR2 YFSETQ. V dropped 0 bases and J dropped 5; count of bases not matched to a gene: 2. There are 15 residues in the CDR3. The CDR3 region is CASSLALAGNNEQFF. CDR3 nucleotides: TGCGCCAGCAGCTTGGCACTAGCGGGGAACAATGAGCAGTTCTTC.

CDR3 in amino acids: CASRGQHGELFF. For the CDR3, the DNA is TGTGCCAGTAGAGGACAGCACGGGGAGCTGTTTTTT. The chain carries TRBV19 and TRBJ2-2; the D gene is possibly TRBD1 (6 bases). The V end lost 6 bases, the J end lost 7 bases, and 9 bases lay between the germline ends. The CDR3 runs to 12 residues. Germline lookup yields CDR1 LNHDA and CDR2 SQIVND (reference sequence).

This chain uses TRBV7-2 with TRBJ1-3; D is possibly TRBD1 (5 bases). CDR3 size: 14 residues. Trimming took off 1 base at V and 3 bases at J, with 7 bases between the two ends. The germline CDR1 and CDR2 sequences are SGHTA and FQGNSA. This chain's CDR3 is CASSLVGVGNTIYF. The CDR3, as DNA: TGTGCCAGCAGCTTAGTAGGGGTTGGAAACACCATATATTTT.

This clone was counted a few times. This chain links TRBV5-1 with TRBJ2-3, with TRBD1 as a possible D gene (5 bases). CDR1 is SGHRS and CDR2 is YFSETQ in the germline V gene. The CDR3 covers 14 residues. With 0 bases removed from V and 4 bases from J, the gap between germline ends came to 9 bases. The DNA of the CDR3 is TGCGCCAGCAGCTTGGATCCAGGGTCAGATACGCAGTATTTT. This codes for CASSLDPGSDTQYF. Full variable domain (remainder filled in from reference TRBV5-1 and TRBJ2-3): KAGVTQTPRYLIKTRGQQVTLSCSPISGHRSVSWYQQTPGQGLQFLFEYFSETQRNKGNFPGRFSGRQFSNSRSEMNVSTLELGDSALYLCASSLDPGSDTQYFGPGTRLTVL.

Only a few counts were recorded for this clone. CDR3 DNA sequence: TGTGCCAGCAGGCTAAGGTCTGGCAGGGCAAACACTGAAGCTTTCTTT. Its translation: CASRLRSGRANTEAFF. V is TRBV7-9 and J is TRBJ1-1; D is possibly TRBD1 (5 bases). Germline V gives CDR1 SEHNR, CDR2 FQNEAQ (reference sequence). CDR3 size: 16 residues. V was cut by 6 bases and J by 2 bases, with 19 bases left in between.

The chain links TRBV7-9 to TRBJ2-1, with D possibly being TRBD1 (6 bases). This CDR3 is 12 amino acids long. CDR1 is SEHNR and CDR2 is FQNEAQ in the germline V gene (reference sequence). With 5 bases removed from V and 9 bases from J, the gap between germline ends came to 11 bases. The CDR3 is CASSAQGREQFF. The CDR3 DNA reads TGTGCCAGCAGCGCACAGGGTCGTGAGCAGTTCTTC.

This clone was observed a single time. The chain is built from TRBV7-6 and TRBJ2-7; 8 nucleotides line up with TRBD2. CDR1 is SGHVS and CDR2 is FNYEAQ in the germline V gene. The CDR3 covers 14 residues. V shed 1 base and J 2 bases; nucleotides not matched to a gene: 1. Written as DNA, the CDR3 is TGTGCCAGCAGCTTAGGTAGCGGGACCTACGAGCAGTACTTC. Translated: CASSLGSGTYEQYF.

V usage is TRBV5-1 and J usage is TRBJ1-1, with 7 bases aligning to TRBD1. The CDR3 consists of 17 residues. Germline CDR1 and CDR2: SGHRS and YFSETQ. Trimming removed 4 bases from V and 0 bases from J; junction bases left unmatched: 12. DNA of the CDR3: TGCGCCAGCAGCCAGGGGGGTGGCGGCCCCCTGAACACTGAAGCTTTCTTT. Its protein is CASSQGGGGPLNTEAFF.

This clone was observed a handful of times. DNA of the CDR3: TGTGCCAGCAGCTTAGACCTATGGCAGCCTAAGAACACCGGGGAGCTGTTTTTT. Translated: CASSLDLWQPKNTGELFF. The chain carries TRBV11-2 and TRBJ2-2; D is undetermined. The CDR3 sequence is 18 residues long. Germline CDR1 and CDR2: SGHAT and FQNNGV. Trimming took off 0 bases at V and 1 base at J, with 15 bases between the two ends.

The chain employs TRBV19 and TRBJ1-1, with unresolved D. Trimming removed 4 bases at V and 4 bases at J, with 7 bases between. Germline CDR1 is LNHDA and CDR2 is SQIVND (reference sequence). This CDR3 is built from 12 residues. CDR3 residues: CASSKGSTEAFF. DNA for the CDR3: TGTGCCAGTAGTAAGGGATCCACTGAAGCTTTCTTT.

This clone has more than one count but fewer than ten. The J gene is TRBJ1-2, the V gene TRBV9; TRBD1 aligns across 7 bases. V dropped 4 bases and J dropped 1; count of bases not matched to a gene: 7. CDR1 SGDLS and CDR2 YYNGEE come from the germline V gene. The CDR3 extends over 15 amino acids. CDR3 in DNA: TGTGCCAGCAGCCCTCAGACAGGGAATAACTATGGCTACACCTTC. The encoded protein is CASSPQTGNNYGYTF.

This chain connects TRBV7-2 to TRBJ2-5; 12 bases match TRBD2. Germline assignment: CDR1 SGHTA and CDR2 FQGNSA. The CDR3 length is 15 residues. V dropped 3 bases and J dropped 4; count of bases not matched to a gene: 3. CDR3 sequence reads: CASSFLAGGIETQYF. In DNA form, the CDR3 reads TGTGCCAGCAGCTTCCTAGCGGGAGGGATAGAGACCCAGTACTTC.

This clone was counted a few times. The rearrangement uses TRBV6-6 and TRBJ2-1; D is undetermined. The CDR3 runs 11 residues. The germline V gene encodes CDR1 MNHNY and CDR2 SVGAGI (reference sequence). The V end was cut by 8 bases, the J end by 2 bases, with 4 bases between. In DNA, the CDR3 is TGTGCCAGCGGTGCCTACAATGAGCAGTTCTTC. Amino acid sequence: CASGAYNEQFF.

There are a few counts of this clone. The V and J genes are TRBV7-2 and TRBJ1-2, with D tentatively TRBD1 (6 bases). Germline V lookup: CDR1 SGHTA, CDR2 FQGNSA. The germline V and J ends were trimmed by 1 base and 4 bases, with 13 bases remaining between them. The CDR3 spans 15 residues. CDR3 sequence: CASSLGGQFGYGYTF. In DNA, the CDR3 is TGTGCCAGCAGCTTAGGTGGACAGTTCGGCTATGGCTACACCTTC.